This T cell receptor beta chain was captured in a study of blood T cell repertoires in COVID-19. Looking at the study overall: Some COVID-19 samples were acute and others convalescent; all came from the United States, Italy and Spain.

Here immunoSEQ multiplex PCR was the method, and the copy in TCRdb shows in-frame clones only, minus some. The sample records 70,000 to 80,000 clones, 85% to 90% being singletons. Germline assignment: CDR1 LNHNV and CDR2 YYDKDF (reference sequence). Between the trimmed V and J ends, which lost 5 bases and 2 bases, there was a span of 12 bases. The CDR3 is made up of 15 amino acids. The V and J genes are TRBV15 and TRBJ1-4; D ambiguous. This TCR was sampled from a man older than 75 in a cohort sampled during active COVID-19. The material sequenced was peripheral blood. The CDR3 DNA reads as TGTGCCACCAGCGGGTCCAGGTGGACTAATGAAAAACTGTTTTTT. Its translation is CATSGSRWTNEKLFF.